The clone carrying this TCR beta chain was detected once. The data were obtained in a study of Ad26.COV2.S vaccination and SARS-CoV-2 variants. Using immunoSEQ multiplex PCR, the repertoire was profiled, and TCRdb retains in-frame clones only, with some absent. The sample includes more than 400,000 clones, roughly 87% of them seen just once. V lost 4 bases, J lost 3 bases, and 19 bases lay in between. This CDR3 is built from 17 residues. Germline assignment: CDR1 MDHEN and CDR2 SYDVKM. Treatment noted: approximately 18 received Ad26.COV2.S at low or high dose, single or two shots; about 5 received placebo; per-sample allocation not given. Collection of the samples took place on day 63 after the first injection of vaccine or placebo. A Boston adult aged 18-55 years was the donor.

The rearrangement links TRBV28 to TRBJ2-1, with a weak D call TRBD2 (6 bases). The sequenced sample was peripheral blood, obtained in a trial of Ad26.COV2.S vaccine versus placebo. The TCR sequence derives from a person aged 18-60 years who received the Ad26.COV2.S COVID-19 vaccine or a placebo. The CDR3 DNA reads TGTGCCAGCAGTTCCCCCCCTAGCGTCGGCCTCTACAATGAGCAGTTCTTC. Translating gives CASSSPPSVGLYNEQFF. The variable domain in full, with the rest retrieved from reference TRBV28 and TRBJ2-1, is DVKVTQSSRYLVKRTGEKVFLECVQDMDHENMFWYRQDPGLGLRLIYFSYDVKMKEKGDIPEGYSVSREKKERFSLILESASTNQTSMYLCASSSPPSVGLYNEQFFGPGTRLTVL.